Listed here are 22 T cell receptor beta chains from one sample, sequenced in a study of blood T cell repertoires in COVID-19 (dated by TCRdb to the early 2020s). The library was prepared using the immunoSEQ multiplex PCR assay. Drawn from immuneACCESS, this table holds only the in-frame rearrangements with V and J called that TCRdb kept. Clones are partly lost; checked studies trace under half to an unresolved V gene and leave the rest unexplained. The table for this sample lists under 500,000 clones; more than 80% of them were counted only once. The ten largest clonotypes hold more than 0.95% of the sample. Sequenced material: PBMCs or T cells enriched from blood (not recorded which). Receptors originate from a man under 40 who had recovered from COVID-19.

The chain uses TRBV4-1 and TRBJ1-5; D perhaps matches TRBD1 (5 bases). Germline CDR1 MGHRA, CDR2 YSYEKL. The CDR3 loop spans 14 amino acids. Between the trimmed V and J ends, which lost 1 base and 7 bases, there was a span of 11 bases. The CDR3 loop reads CASSQAGWVQPQHF. In nucleotides, the CDR3 is TGCGCCAGCAGCCAAGCAGGGTGGGTGCAGCCCCAGCATTTT.

This chain connects TRBV28 to TRBJ2-2; no clear D gene. CDR1 is MDHEN and CDR2 is SYDVKM in the germline V gene. There are 14 residues in the CDR3. The ends were cut back, 1 base at V and 0 bases at J, with 3 bases in the middle. The CDR3 DNA reads TGTGCCAGCAGTTTATCGGCGAACACCGGGGAGCTGTTTTTT. The encoded protein is CASSLSANTGELFF.

In DNA form, the CDR3 reads TGTGCCAGCAGCTTACTGGACACCTACACCGGGGAGCTGTTTTTT. Residues: CASSLLDTYTGELFF. The chain is built from TRBV11-2 and TRBJ2-2, with a weak D call TRBD1 (5 bases). V shed 2 bases and J shed 3 bases, with 10 bases lying between them. Germline CDR1 reads SGHAT; CDR2 reads FQNNGV. The CDR3 has 15 residues.

The chain has TRBV30 and TRBJ1-6; 10 bases are a match to TRBD1. The CDR3 sequence is 18 residues long. Germline V lookup: CDR1 GTSNPN, CDR2 SVGIG (reference sequence). V trimming: 3 bases; J trimming: 6 bases; junction bases outside the gene matches: 14. CDR3 sequence reads: CAWSVDRGLGKINSPLHF. DNA of the CDR3: TGTGCCTGGAGCGTAGACAGGGGGCTTGGGAAGATTAATTCACCCCTCCACTTT.

For this clone: The sample carries other DNA sequences with the same CDR3. DNA of the CDR3: TGTGCCAGCAGTTTCCGGGGTAGCATTCAGTACTTC. Translation: CASSFRGSIQYF. This rearrangement joins TRBV28 to TRBJ2-4; possibly TRBD2 for D (5 bases). CDR3 length equals 12 residues. Looked up from germline, CDR1 is MDHEN and CDR2 is SYDVKM. Deletions cut 3 bases from V and 9 bases from J, with 9 bases between. The variable domain in full, with the rest retrieved from reference TRBV28 and TRBJ2-4, is DVKVTQSSRYLVKRTGEKVFLECVQDMDHENMFWYRQDPGLGLRLIYFSYDVKMKEKGDIPEGYSVSREKKERFSLILESASTNQTSMYLCASSFRGSIQYFGAGTRLSVL.

The V call is TRBV9, the J call TRBJ2-3; maybe TRBD2 (6 bases). Per the germline V gene, CDR1 is SGDLS and CDR2 is YYNGEE. Trimming pared 1 base from V and 2 bases from J, leaving 11 bases between. The CDR3 sequence is 15 residues long. The CDR3 bases are TGTGCCAGCAGCGTAACGGGAGTGAACACAGATACGCAGTATTTT. Translated, it gives CASSVTGVNTDTQYF.

The chain links TRBV6-6 to TRBJ2-7, with 13 bases that match TRBD2. CDR3 length: 16 residues. J gave up 0 bases and V 5 bases, and 4 bases lay outside the gene matches. CDR1 is MNHNY and CDR2 is SVGAGI in the germline V gene (reference sequence). Here the CDR3 reads CASSRGTSGISYEQYF. The CDR3 DNA is TGTGCCAGCAGTCGAGGGACTAGCGGGATCTCCTACGAGCAGTACTTC.

The J gene is TRBJ1-3, the V gene TRBV19; a possible D gene is TRBD1 (6 bases). The CDR3 is 16 amino acids. Trimming removed 5 bases at V and 0 bases at J, with 14 bases between. Germline-derived CDR1 and CDR2 are LNHDA and SQIVND (reference sequence). The CDR3 spells CASSAPLGASGNTIYF. DNA of the CDR3: TGTGCCAGTAGTGCGCCCCTGGGGGCCTCTGGAAACACCATATATTTT.

The rearrangement links TRBV7-9 to TRBJ2-2; D is possibly TRBD2 (6 bases). Trimming took off 0 bases at V and 6 bases at J, with 11 bases between the two ends. CDR1 and CDR2 (germline): SEHNR, FQNEAQ (reference sequence). The CDR3 loop spans 15 amino acids. CDR3 coding DNA: TGTGCCAGCAGCTTAGCGGAGGGGCTAGCCGGGGAGCTGTTTTTT. It encodes CASSLAEGLAGELFF.

The chain recombines TRBV28 with TRBJ2-1, with 7 bases matching TRBD2. Trimming at V came to 3 bases and at J to 7 bases, leaving 21 bases not matched to a gene. This CDR3 spans 19 amino acids. CDR1 is MDHEN and CDR2 is SYDVKM in the germline V gene. Here the CDR3 reads CASSLTFSEVSLAVNEQFF. CDR3 nucleotide sequence: TGTGCCAGCAGTTTGACATTTAGTGAAGTCAGTCTAGCGGTTAATGAGCAGTTCTTC.

The J gene is TRBJ1-4, the V gene TRBV3-1 (or the pseudogene TRBV3-2), with TRBD1 matching 7 bases. Germline V gene sequence: CDR1 LGHDT, CDR2 YNNKEL (reference sequence). V lost 6 bases to trimming and J lost 3 bases; unmatched junction nucleotides: 4. The CDR3 runs to 14 residues. In DNA, the CDR3 is TGTGCCAGCAGAAGACAGGGATCTAATGAAAAACTGTTTTTT. This encodes CASRRQGSNEKLFF.

The V call is TRBV30, the J call TRBJ2-2; the D gene is possibly TRBD1 (6 bases). V lost 2 bases and J lost 1, with 8 bases in between. Looked up from germline, CDR1 is GTSNPN and CDR2 is SVGIG (reference sequence). The CDR3 spans 14 residues. The CDR3 sequence: CAWSPGVNTGELFF. CDR3 nucleotide sequence: TGTGCCTGGAGTCCAGGGGTGAACACCGGGGAGCTGTTTTTT.

This chain uses TRBV5-1 with TRBJ2-1; 9 nucleotides align to TRBD2. Trimming cost V 3 bases and J 9 bases; bases outside gene matches: 10. The germline V gene encodes CDR1 SGHRS and CDR2 YFSETQ. The CDR3 has 15 amino acids. CDR3 amino acids: CASSSKRGVYGEQFF. Here the CDR3 DNA reads TGCGCCAGCAGCTCTAAGCGGGGGGTGTACGGTGAGCAGTTCTTC. The whole variable domain, remainder taken from reference TRBV5-1 and TRBJ2-1, is KAGVTQTPRYLIKTRGQQVTLSCSPISGHRSVSWYQQTPGQGLQFLFEYFSETQRNKGNFPGRFSGRQFSNSRSEMNVSTLELGDSALYLCASSSKRGVYGEQFFGPGTRLTVL.

This chain joins TRBV28 and TRBJ1-5; tentatively, D is TRBD1 (6 bases). V shed 3 bases and J shed 4 bases, with 16 bases lying between them. CDR1 is MDHEN and CDR2 is SYDVKM in the germline V gene. This CDR3 has 16 residues. The DNA of the CDR3 is TGTGCCAGCAGTTTCCGAGGGGGGGTAAGAAATCAGCCCCAGCATTTT. Its protein product is CASSFRGGVRNQPQHF.

The CDR3 sequence: CASSFETLISGELFF. The CDR3 nucleotides read TGTGCCAGCAGTTTCGAAACATTAATATCCGGGGAGCTGTTTTTT. V and J are TRBV28 and TRBJ2-2; D is undetermined. Germline V gives CDR1 MDHEN, CDR2 SYDVKM. V lost 3 bases, J lost 6 bases, and 14 bases lay in between. The CDR3 totals 15 residues.

This clone was recorded only once. CDR3 DNA: TGTGCCAGCAGCCCCGTTCTCGCGCACTCCTACGAGCAGTACTTC. Residues: CASSPVLAHSYEQYF. The J gene is TRBJ2-7, the V gene TRBV7-2; D is ambiguous. Trimming stripped 5 bases from V and 0 bases from J, with 14 bases between. CDR3 size: 15 residues. Germline V gives CDR1 SGHTA, CDR2 FQGNSA.

The chain joins TRBV6-2 or TRBV6-3 to TRBJ2-1; D is undetermined. There are 12 residues in the CDR3. Germline lookup yields CDR1 MNHEY and CDR2 SVGEGT. Trimming stripped 5 bases from V and 5 bases from J, with 7 bases between. In DNA form, the CDR3 reads TGTGCCAGCAGTCCCCAGGACAATGAGCAGTTCTTC. This encodes CASSPQDNEQFF.

This rearrangement joins TRBV4-1 to TRBJ2-1, with 10 nucleotides matching TRBD2. Germline CDR1 is MGHRA and CDR2 is YSYEKL. The CDR3 is 19 residues long. V lost 3 bases, J lost 9 bases, and 20 bases stayed unmatched. The CDR3 spells CASSQITERASGRGGEQFF. The CDR3, as DNA: TGCGCCAGCAGCCAGATAACGGAGAGGGCTAGCGGGAGAGGAGGTGAGCAGTTCTTC.

This chain uses TRBV9 with TRBJ2-3; D is possibly TRBD2 (6 bases). The length of the CDR3 is 16 residues. CDR1 SGDLS and CDR2 YYNGEE come from the germline V gene. The V end lost 7 bases, the J end lost 5 bases, and 23 bases lay between the germline ends. The CDR3 bases are TGTGCCAGCTCCCCGTTTGGGGGGTTGAGGATAGATACGCAGTATTTT. Translated, it gives CASSPFGGLRIDTQYF.

The V and J genes are TRBV9 and TRBJ2-7; D call uncertain. The germline CDR1 and CDR2 sequences are SGDLS and YYNGEE. CDR3 size: 13 residues. V was shortened by 0 bases and J by 6 bases, with 10 bases between the two germline ends. The DNA of the CDR3 is TGTGCCAGCAGCGTAGTAGAGGTGTCCGAGCAGTACTTC. Amino acids: CASSVVEVSEQYF.

This chain connects TRBV3-1 (or the pseudogene TRBV3-2) to TRBJ2-5; D not resolved. This CDR3 region has 13 residues. Germline V CDR1 and CDR2: LGHDT, YNNKEL (reference sequence). Trimming shortened V by 2 bases and J by 1 base, and 5 bases separated the two germline ends. The CDR3 DNA is TGTGCCAGCAGCCAACAGGTCCAAGAGACCCAGTACTTC. This translates into CASSQQVQETQYF.

The genes are TRBV6-2 or TRBV6-3 and TRBJ1-1; the D gene is possibly TRBD1 (6 bases). Germline V gene lookup returns CDR1 MNHEY and CDR2 SVGEGT. With 6 bases removed from V and 0 bases from J, the gap between germline ends came to 11 bases. The CDR3 extends over 14 amino acids. The CDR3 sequence is CASSARGLNTEAFF. The CDR3 bases are TGTGCCAGCAGCGCCAGGGGACTGAACACTGAAGCTTTCTTT.